A selection of T cell receptor beta chains follows, all from one sample in a study of T cell responses to AZD1222 COVID-19 vaccine. The table came from immunoSEQ multiplex PCR; TCRdb's copy has only in-frame clones and leaves some out. The table has 110,000 to 150,000 clones, 80% to 95% seen once. The sample in question was peripheral blood, obtained on day 0 of AZD1222 vaccination. The receptors shown here come from an adult in good health. The CDR3 runs from the conserved cysteine through the conserved F or W. Each record gives: J gene, clone size, V gene, D gene, CDR3 DNA, CDR3 protein. A D gene is named only where the DNA matches it firmly. Size is omitted from some rows. Given values are once, few, many or a class for expanded clones.

TRBJ2-7 . TRBV29-1 . TGCAGCATCTCGGACAGCTACGAGCAGTACTTC CSISDSYEQYF
TRBJ2-6 . TRBV7-2 TRBD1 TGTGCCAGCAGCCCAACAGGGGCTTCCCCTGGGGCCAACGTCCTGACTTTC CASSPTGASPGANVLTF
TRBJ1-2 . TRBV12-3/TRBV12-4 . TGTGCCAGCAGACCCGACAGAGATGGCTACACCTTC CASRPDRDGYTF
TRBJ1-6 . TRBV3-1/TRBV3-2 TRBD1 TGTGCCAGCAGCCAAGTGCAGGGGGCTCGTTCACCCCTCCACTTT CASSQVQGARSPLHF
TRBJ2-7 . TRBV20-1 . TGCAGTGCTAGTCCGGGAGTGGTCACCTACGAGCAGTACTTC CSASPGVVTYEQYF
TRBJ2-7 . TRBV5-1 TRBD2 TGCGCCAGCAGCTTGGTAGGGACCGGGACTAGCCCCTACGAGCAGTACTTC CASSLVGTGTSPYEQYF
TRBJ2-1 few TRBV28 TRBD2 TGTGCCAGCAGTTTCGGAGGGGCTAGCGGGAAGAATGAGCAGTTCTTC CASSFGGASGKNEQFF
TRBJ1-1 . TRBV19 . TGTGCCAGTACCCCCAGAGAGAACACTGAAGCTTTCTTT CASTPRENTEAFF
TRBJ1-1 . TRBV28 TRBD1 TGTGCCAGCAGTCCCTGGACAGGGGGCACTGAAGCTTTCTTT CASSPWTGGTEAFF
TRBJ1-2 . TRBV7-9 . TGTGCCAGCAGCTTACGCCCCAGATCTACTAACTATGGCTACACCTTC CASSLRPRSTNYGYTF
TRBJ1-2 . TRBV24-1 . TGTGCCACCAGTGATGGCCTGACGGGTGGCTACACCTTC CATSDGLTGGYTF
TRBJ1-1 . TRBV6-2/TRBV6-3 TRBD1 TGTGCCAGCAGCCCCCTCAACCCTTACCGAGGACAGGCTGGTGTAGCTTTCTTT CASSPLNPYRGQAGVAFF
TRBJ2-5 . TRBV5-1 . TGCGCCAGCAGCTTGGCCGGTAAGGGAACCCAGTACTTC CASSLAGKGTQYF